What follows are 12 T cell receptor beta chains derived from one specimen sequenced in a study of chemoradiotherapy in HPV16-positive cancers. The repertoire was sequenced with immunoSEQ multiplex PCR; TCRdb's copy has only in-frame clones and lacks some. The sample includes around 2,300 clones, 60% to 80% seen only once; the top ten take roughly a tenth. Sequencing was performed on tumor tissue, taken from a patient who underwent chemoradiotherapy. These receptors all stem from a human donor with HPV-associated anogenital cancer.

The V and J genes are TRBV6-1 and TRBJ2-3, with D perhaps matching TRBD1 or TRBD2 (5 bases each). Trimming took 6 bases from V and 4 from J, leaving 17 bases between them. Looked up from germline, CDR1 is MNHNS and CDR2 is SASEGT. The CDR3 is 15 amino acids. The CDR3 region has the DNA TGTGCCAGCAGATTTGCAGGGAGTGAGGCAGATACGCAGTATTTT. It codes for CASRFAGSEADTQYF.

The V and J genes are TRBV6-6 and TRBJ2-3; maybe TRBD1 (5 bases). Trimming left V 3 bases short and J 2 bases short, with 9 bases between. The CDR3 totals 14 residues. Germline V lookup: CDR1 MNHNY, CDR2 SVGAGI (reference sequence). CDR3 sequence reads: CASSYNRFTDTQYF. Written as DNA, the CDR3 is TGTGCCAGCAGTTATAACAGGTTCACAGATACGCAGTATTTT.

Concerning this clone: The junction departs from the called germline gene at one end, perhaps through a read error. The chain links TRBV7-7 to TRBJ2-2, with D perhaps TRBD1 (7 bases). The CDR3 consists of 19 residues. Germline-derived CDR1 and CDR2 are SSHAT and FNYEAQ (reference sequence). For the CDR3, the DNA is TGTGCTAGCAGCTTGCCAGGGGGGCGTTCGATTAGGAACACCGGGGAGCTGTTTTTT. Protein sequence: CASSLPGGRSIRNTGELFF.

The chain joins TRBV27 to TRBJ2-6; D gene ambiguous. In germline, CDR1 is MNHEY, CDR2 SMNVEV (reference sequence). The CDR3 extends over 18 amino acids. Deletions cut 5 bases from V and 5 bases from J, with 22 bases between. CDR3 residues: CASSVVYWLQSRANVLTF. The DNA of the CDR3 is TGTGCCAGCAGTGTAGTCTATTGGCTACAAAGTCGGGCCAACGTCCTGACTTTC.

V and J are TRBV4-1 and TRBJ1-5; 7 bases match TRBD1. The CDR3 covers 14 residues. Germline assignment: CDR1 MGHRA and CDR2 YSYEKL. Unmatched junction bases numbered 5, after V lost 2 bases and J lost 7 bases. The CDR3 nucleotides are TGCGCCAGCAGCCAACAGACAGGGTTCCAGCCCCAGCATTTT. Amino acids: CASSQQTGFQPQHF.

This chain uses TRBV29-1 with TRBJ1-1, with a weak D call TRBD1 (5 bases). V lost 6 bases to trimming and J lost 5 bases, with 19 bases between them. CDR1 SQVTM and CDR2 ANQGSEA come from the germline V gene. The CDR3 extends over 14 amino acids. CDR3 DNA sequence: TGCAGCGTCCTGGGGGGTCGGGGATCGACTGAAGCTTTCTTT. It is translated as CSVLGGRGSTEAFF. Full variable domain (rest looked up from reference TRBV29-1 and TRBJ1-1): SAVISQKPSRDICQRGTSLTIQCQVDSQVTMMFWYRQQPGQSLTLIATANQGSEATYESGFVIDKFPISRPNLTFSTLTVSNMSPEDSSIYLCSVLGGRGSTEAFFGQGTRLTVV.

The chain uses TRBV14 and TRBJ2-3; 8 bases match TRBD2. The germline V gene has CDR1 SGHDN and CDR2 FVKESK. The V gene end was trimmed by 4 bases and the J gene end by 0 bases; junction bases not matched to a gene: 6. CDR3 length: 16 amino acids. The CDR3 DNA is TGTGCCAGCAGCCGATTATCTAGCGGGAGCACAGATACGCAGTATTTT. This gives the protein CASSRLSSGSTDTQYF.

The chain employs TRBV2 and TRBJ2-3; TRBD2 matches at 15 bases. The CDR3 runs 17 residues. Germline V lookup: CDR1 SNHLY, CDR2 FYNNEI. Trimming removed 4 bases from V and 5 bases from J; junction bases left unmatched: 7. This chain's CDR3 is CASSGRTSGGAIDTQYF. DNA for the CDR3: TGTGCCAGCAGTGGACGGACTAGCGGGGGGGCCATAGATACGCAGTATTTT. Complete variable domain (other parts from reference TRBV2 and TRBJ2-3): EPEVTQTPSHQVTQMGQEVILRCVPISNHLYFYWYRQILGQKVEFLVSFYNNEISEKSEIFDDQFSVERPDGSNFTLKIRSTKLEDSAMYFCASSGRTSGGAIDTQYFGPGTRLTVL.

This clone was counted a single time. This rearrangement joins TRBV6-1 to TRBJ2-1; weak D call: TRBD2 (6 bases). CDR1 is MNHNS, CDR2 SASEGT, per germline. The CDR3 consists of 15 residues. V was trimmed by 1 base and J by 3 bases, leaving 10 bases between them. The CDR3 DNA reads as TGTGCCAGCAGTGAAGTCGCGGGGAACTACAATGAGCAGTTCTTC. Translation: CASSEVAGNYNEQFF.

The CDR3 sequence is CASSLDGRQNEKLFF. CDR3 DNA sequence: TGTGCCAGCAGCTTAGACGGACGGCAAAATGAAAAACTGTTTTTT. This chain uses TRBV7-9 with TRBJ1-4; D not certain. CDR3 length: 15 amino acids. Germline loops: CDR1 SEHNR, CDR2 FQNEAQ (reference sequence). Trimming took off 1 base at V and 5 bases at J, with 11 bases between the two ends. The variable domain in full, completed from reference TRBV7-9 and TRBJ1-4, reads DTGVSQNPRHKITKRGQNVTFRCDPISEHNRLYWYRQTLGQGPEFLTYFQNEAQLEKSRLLSDRFSAERPKGSFSTLEIQRTEQGDSAMYLCASSLDGRQNEKLFFGSGTQLSVL.

This rearrangement joins TRBV15 to TRBJ1-1; D may be TRBD1 (5 bases). V shed 2 bases and J shed 5 bases, with 9 bases lying between them. The CDR3 sequence is 13 residues long. Germline V gene lookup returns CDR1 LNHNV and CDR2 YYDKDF (reference sequence). This CDR3 reads CATSRPRATEAFF. Written as DNA, the CDR3 is TGTGCCACCAGCAGACCCAGGGCAACTGAAGCTTTCTTT.

The chain joins TRBV7-9 to TRBJ2-7; D may be TRBD1 (5 bases). The germline gives CDR1 SEHNR, CDR2 FQNEAQ (reference sequence). The CDR3 spans 17 residues. V dropped 4 bases and J dropped 4 bases, with 23 bases sitting between them. CDR3 sequence (DNA): TGTGCCAGCAGCTCGATAGGACACGGGTCGGTGGATTACGAGCAGTACTTC. Translation gives CASSSIGHGSVDYEQYF.